This T cell receptor beta chain comes out of a study of early T cells in non-severe SARS-CoV-2 infection. Study summary: Unsorted whole blood bulk RNA was sequenced, with unpaired chains.

This clonotype was seen at least ten times. One entry per CDR3 protein results from TCRdb running MiXCR on the 5' RACE reads. Among some 30,000 distinct CDR3 sequences listed, roughly 7.2% were seen once. V shed 3 bases and J shed 1 base, with 15 bases lying between them. This CDR3 has 16 residues. The germline gives CDR1 ENHRY, CDR2 SYGVKD. The receptor's source is an adult who was a healthcare worker with PCR-confirmed SARS-CoV-2 infection or an uninfected control (not recorded which). This chain uses TRBV10-3 with TRBJ1-1; D possibly corresponds to TRBD1 (5 bases). The source material was whole blood. CDR3 in DNA: TGTGCCATCAGTGAACCCTTGTCAGGGAAGAACACTGAAGCTTTCTTT. Protein sequence: CAISEPLSGKNTEAFF.